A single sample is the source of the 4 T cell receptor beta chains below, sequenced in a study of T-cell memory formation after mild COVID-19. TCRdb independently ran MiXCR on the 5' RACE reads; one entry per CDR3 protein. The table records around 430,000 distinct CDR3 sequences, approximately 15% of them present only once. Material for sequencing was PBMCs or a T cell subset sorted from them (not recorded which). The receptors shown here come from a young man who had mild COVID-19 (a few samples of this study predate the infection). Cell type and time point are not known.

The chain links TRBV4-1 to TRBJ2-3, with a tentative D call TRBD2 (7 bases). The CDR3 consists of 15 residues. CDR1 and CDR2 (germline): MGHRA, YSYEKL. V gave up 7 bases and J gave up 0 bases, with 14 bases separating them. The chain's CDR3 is CASTEGGGSTDTQYF. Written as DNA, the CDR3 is TGCGCCAGCACCGAGGGGGGGGGTAGCACAGATACGCAGTATTTT.

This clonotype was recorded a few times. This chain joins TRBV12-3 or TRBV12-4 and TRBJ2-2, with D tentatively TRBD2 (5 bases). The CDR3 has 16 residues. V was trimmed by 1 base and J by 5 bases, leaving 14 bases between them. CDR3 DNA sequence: TGTGCCAGCAGTTTAGGAGGGATCAGCAGGACCGGGGAGCTGTTTTTT. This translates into CASSLGGISRTGELFF.

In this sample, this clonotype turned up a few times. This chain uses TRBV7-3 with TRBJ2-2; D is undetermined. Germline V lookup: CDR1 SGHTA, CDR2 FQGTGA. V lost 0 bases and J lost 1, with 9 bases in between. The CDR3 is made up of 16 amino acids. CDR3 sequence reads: CASSLTSPGNTGELFF. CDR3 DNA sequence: TGTGCCAGCAGCTTAACGTCCCCAGGGAACACCGGGGAGCTGTTTTTT.

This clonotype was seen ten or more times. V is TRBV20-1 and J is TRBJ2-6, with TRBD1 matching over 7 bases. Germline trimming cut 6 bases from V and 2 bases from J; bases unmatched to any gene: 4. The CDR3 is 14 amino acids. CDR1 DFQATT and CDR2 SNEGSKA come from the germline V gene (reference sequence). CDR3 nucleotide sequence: TGCAGTGCGGGGCAGGGGGCTGGGGCCAACGTCCTGACTTTC. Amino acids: CSAGQGAGANVLTF.